This T cell receptor beta chain was sequenced for a study of cytomegalovirus exposure and HLA in healthy donors. Study-level results: Presence/absence analyses took donor sequencing depth as roughly uniform.

CDR1 is SGHDT, CDR2 YYEEEE, per germline. The length of the CDR3 is 16 residues. Trimming shortened V by 0 bases and J by 2 bases, and 14 bases separated the two germline ends. The PCR used 60 Vbeta and 13 Jbeta primers. Sequencing used immunoSEQ multiplex PCR; TCRdb keeps in-frame clones, though not all of them. Found here are about 120,000 clones, 7% to 9.5% of them singletons; the top ten hold 6% to 7.5%. This clone appeared a few times. Antigen unknown. The origin of this receptor is a woman aged 40 to 50 in good health and CMV-seropositive. V usage is TRBV5-6 and J usage is TRBJ1-2, with unresolved D. The specimen sequenced was PBMCs. CDR3 bases: TGTGCCAGCAGCTTGGAAAGCGGACTTCTAAACTATGGCTACACCTTC. It codes for CASSLESGLLNYGYTF.